A single sample gave rise to the 8 T cell receptor beta chains below, sequenced in a study of cytomegalovirus exposure and HLA in healthy donors. PCR employed 60 Vbeta and 13 Jbeta primers. Profiling relied on immunoSEQ multiplex PCR, and the TCRdb table lists in-frame clones only, not all of them. Counted here are some 56,000 clones, roughly 83% occurring once; the ten biggest clones make up approximately 1.5%. Input material: PBMCs. All receptors derive from a human donor in good health.

The J gene is TRBJ1-1, the V gene TRBV2, with 7 bases aligning to TRBD1. V was pared by 5 bases and J by 3 bases, with 15 bases of the junction left unmatched. In germline, CDR1 is SNHLY, CDR2 FYNNEI. The CDR3 is 17 amino acids. CDR3 region: CASSQSFPGTDYTEAFF. The CDR3 DNA follows: TGTGCCAGCAGTCAAAGCTTCCCCGGGACAGACTACACTGAAGCTTTCTTT. The variable domain in full, completed from reference TRBV2 and TRBJ1-1, reads EPEVTQTPSHQVTQMGQEVILRCVPISNHLYFYWYRQILGQKVEFLVSFYNNEISEKSEIFDDQFSVERPDGSNFTLKIRSTKLEDSAMYFCASSQSFPGTDYTEAFFGQGTRLTVV.

The CDR3 is CASSVTGTGGGINEQFF. DNA for the CDR3: TGTGCCAGCAGCGTTACGGGAACAGGGGGAGGTATCAATGAGCAGTTCTTC. This chain joins TRBV9 and TRBJ2-1; TRBD1 matches 8 bases. Germline trimming cut 2 bases from V and 6 bases from J; bases unmatched to any gene: 13. CDR3 length: 17 residues. From germline, CDR1 is SGDLS and CDR2 YYNGEE.

This clone turned up a few times. The sample holds other DNA sequences that translate to the same CDR3. The CDR3 loop reads CASSQEPSGSTDTQYF. The CDR3 DNA sequence: TGTGCCAGCAGCCAAGAGCCTAGCGGGAGCACAGATACGCAGTATTTT. V gene TRBV4-2 combines with J gene TRBJ2-3; 8 bases agree with TRBD2. The CDR3 covers 16 residues. V lost 0 bases to trimming and J lost 0 bases; unmatched junction nucleotides: 2. Germline V gene lookup returns CDR1 LGHNA and CDR2 YNFKEQ.

This chain links TRBV6-5 with TRBJ2-7; D is possibly TRBD2 (5 bases). Trimming removed 2 bases from V and 3 bases from J, with 11 bases in between. Germline values: CDR1 MNHEY, CDR2 SVGAGI. The CDR3 has 14 amino acids. CDR3 nucleotides: TGTGCCAGCAGTTACGGGGAGTTTGACTACGAGCAGTACTTC. Translated, it gives CASSYGEFDYEQYF.

The V gene is TRBV28, the J gene TRBJ2-5; D might be TRBD1 (5 bases). Matching the DNA end better, TRBJ2-7 makes the J call doubtful. CDR1 is MDHEN and CDR2 is SYDVKM in the germline V gene. The CDR3 consists of 14 residues. CDR3 bases: TGTGCCAGGGGGCACAGGCCCGATACCTACGAGCAGTACTTC. Encoded protein: CARGHRPDTYEQYF.

This clone came up a few times. This rearrangement joins TRBV13 to TRBJ2-1; TRBD2 agrees at 8 bases. The CDR3 has 17 residues. V gave up 1 base and J gave up 5 bases; unmatched junction bases: 10. CDR1 and CDR2 from the germline V gene are PRHDT and FYEKMQ (reference sequence). CDR3 DNA: TGTGCCAGCAGCTTAGTCCGACTAGCGAAAAAGGACAATGAGCAGTTCTTC. Translation gives CASSLVRLAKKDNEQFF.

The chain is built from TRBV7-9 and TRBJ1-6, with 7 positions matching TRBD1. The length of the CDR3 is 14 residues. The junction had 5 bases not matched to a gene; V was cut back by 2 bases and J by 10 bases. CDR1 is SEHNR and CDR2 is FQNEAQ in the germline V gene (reference sequence). CDR3 nucleotide sequence: TGTGCCAGCAGCTTAACAGGGGATGGGTCACCCCTCCACTTT. Its translation: CASSLTGDGSPLHF. The full variable domain, its missing parts supplied by reference TRBV7-9 and TRBJ1-6, is DTGVSQNPRHKITKRGQNVTFRCDPISEHNRLYWYRQTLGQGPEFLTYFQNEAQLEKSRLLSDRFSAERPKGSFSTLEIQRTEQGDSAMYLCASSLTGDGSPLHFGNGTRLTVT.

This clone came up a few times. The V call is TRBV19, the J call TRBJ2-7, with 7 bases lining up with TRBD1. Trimming cost V 7 bases and J 2 bases; bases outside gene matches: 5. This CDR3 spans 13 amino acids. Germline CDR1 reads LNHDA; CDR2 reads SQIVND (reference sequence). In DNA, the CDR3 is TGTGCCAGTACGGACAGGCGACCCTACGAGCAGTACTTC. Translation gives CASTDRRPYEQYF.